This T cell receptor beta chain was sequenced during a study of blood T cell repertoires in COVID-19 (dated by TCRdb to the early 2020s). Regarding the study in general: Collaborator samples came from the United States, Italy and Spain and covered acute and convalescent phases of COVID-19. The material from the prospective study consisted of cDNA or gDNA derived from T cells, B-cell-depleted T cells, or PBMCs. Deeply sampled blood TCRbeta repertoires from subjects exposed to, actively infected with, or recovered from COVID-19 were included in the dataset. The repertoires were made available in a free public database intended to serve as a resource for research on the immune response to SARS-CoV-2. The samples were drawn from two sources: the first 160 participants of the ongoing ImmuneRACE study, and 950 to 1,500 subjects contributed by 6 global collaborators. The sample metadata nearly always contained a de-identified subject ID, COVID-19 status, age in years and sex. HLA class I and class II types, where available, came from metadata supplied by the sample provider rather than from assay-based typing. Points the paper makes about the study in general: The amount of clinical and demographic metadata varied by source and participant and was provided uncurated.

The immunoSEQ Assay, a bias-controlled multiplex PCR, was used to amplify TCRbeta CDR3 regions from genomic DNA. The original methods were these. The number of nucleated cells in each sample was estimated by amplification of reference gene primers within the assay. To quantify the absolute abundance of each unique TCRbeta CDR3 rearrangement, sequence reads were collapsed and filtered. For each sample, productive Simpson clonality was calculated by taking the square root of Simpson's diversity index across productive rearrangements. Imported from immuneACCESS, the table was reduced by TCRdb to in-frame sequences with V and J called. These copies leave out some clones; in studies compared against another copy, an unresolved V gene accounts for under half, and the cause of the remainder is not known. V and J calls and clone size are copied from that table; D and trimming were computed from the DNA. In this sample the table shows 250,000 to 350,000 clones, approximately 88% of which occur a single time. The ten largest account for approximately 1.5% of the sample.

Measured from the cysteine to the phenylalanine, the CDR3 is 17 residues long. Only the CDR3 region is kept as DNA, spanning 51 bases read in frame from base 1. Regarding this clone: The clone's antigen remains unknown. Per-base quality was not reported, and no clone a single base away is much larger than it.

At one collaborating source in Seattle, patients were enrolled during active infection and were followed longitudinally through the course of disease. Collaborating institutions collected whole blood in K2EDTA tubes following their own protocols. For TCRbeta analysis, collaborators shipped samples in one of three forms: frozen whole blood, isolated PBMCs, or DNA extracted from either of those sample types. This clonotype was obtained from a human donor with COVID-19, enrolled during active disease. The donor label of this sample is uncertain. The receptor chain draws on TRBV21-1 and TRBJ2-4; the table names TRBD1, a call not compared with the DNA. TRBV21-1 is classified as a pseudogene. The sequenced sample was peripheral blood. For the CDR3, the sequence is CASSNKAGLAAKNIQYF. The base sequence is TGTGCCAGCAGCAATAAGGCAGGGTTGGCGGCCAAAAACATTCAGTACTTC.